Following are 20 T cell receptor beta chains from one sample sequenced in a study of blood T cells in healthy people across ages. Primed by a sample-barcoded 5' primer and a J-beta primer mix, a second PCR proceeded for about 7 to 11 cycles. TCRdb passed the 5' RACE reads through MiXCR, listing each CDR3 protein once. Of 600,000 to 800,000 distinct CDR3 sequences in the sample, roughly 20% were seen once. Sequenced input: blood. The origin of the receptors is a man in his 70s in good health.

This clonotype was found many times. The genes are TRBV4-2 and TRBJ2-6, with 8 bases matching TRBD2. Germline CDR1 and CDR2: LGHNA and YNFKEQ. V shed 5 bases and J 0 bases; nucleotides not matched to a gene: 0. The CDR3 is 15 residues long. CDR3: CASSAGGSGANVLTF. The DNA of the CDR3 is TGTGCCAGCAGCGCGGGGGGCTCTGGGGCCAACGTCCTGACTTTC.

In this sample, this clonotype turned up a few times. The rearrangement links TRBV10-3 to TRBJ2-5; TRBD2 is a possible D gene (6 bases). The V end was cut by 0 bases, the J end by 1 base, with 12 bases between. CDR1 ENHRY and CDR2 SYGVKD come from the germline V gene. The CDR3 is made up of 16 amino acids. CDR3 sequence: CAISESQSSAQETQYF. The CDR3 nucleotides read TGTGCCATCAGTGAGTCTCAGTCTAGCGCCCAAGAGACCCAGTACTTC.

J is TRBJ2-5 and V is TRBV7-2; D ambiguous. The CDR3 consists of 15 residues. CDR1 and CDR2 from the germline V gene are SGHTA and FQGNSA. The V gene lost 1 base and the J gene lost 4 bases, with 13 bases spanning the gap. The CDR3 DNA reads TGTGCCAGCAGCTTAGACTCCCTATCTGGAGAGACCCAGTACTTC. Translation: CASSLDSLSGETQYF.

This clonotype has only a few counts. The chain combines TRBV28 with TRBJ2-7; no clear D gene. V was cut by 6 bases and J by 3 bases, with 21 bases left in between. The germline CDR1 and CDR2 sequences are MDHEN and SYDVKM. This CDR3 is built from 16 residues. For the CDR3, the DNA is TGTGCCAGCAGCCCGCTCGCCCGGACGGTAGGCTACGAGCAGTACTTC. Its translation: CASSPLARTVGYEQYF. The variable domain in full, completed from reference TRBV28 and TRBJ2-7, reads DVKVTQSSRYLVKRTGEKVFLECVQDMDHENMFWYRQDPGLGLRLIYFSYDVKMKEKGDIPEGYSVSREKKERFSLILESASTNQTSMYLCASSPLARTVGYEQYFGPGTRLTVT.

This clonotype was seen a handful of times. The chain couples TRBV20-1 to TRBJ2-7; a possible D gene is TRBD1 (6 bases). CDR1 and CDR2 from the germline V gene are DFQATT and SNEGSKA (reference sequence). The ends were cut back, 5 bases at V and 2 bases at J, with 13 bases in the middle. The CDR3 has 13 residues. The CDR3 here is CSAPGQPTYEQYF. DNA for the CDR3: TGCAGTGCTCCCGGACAGCCCACCTACGAGCAGTACTTC.

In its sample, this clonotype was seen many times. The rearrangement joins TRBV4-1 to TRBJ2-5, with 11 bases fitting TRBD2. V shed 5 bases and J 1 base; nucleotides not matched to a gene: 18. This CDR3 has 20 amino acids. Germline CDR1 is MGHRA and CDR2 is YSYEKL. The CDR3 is CASSARRDLAGGRSQETQYF. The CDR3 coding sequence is TGCGCCAGCAGCGCAAGACGGGATCTAGCGGGAGGTCGGTCCCAAGAGACCCAGTACTTC.

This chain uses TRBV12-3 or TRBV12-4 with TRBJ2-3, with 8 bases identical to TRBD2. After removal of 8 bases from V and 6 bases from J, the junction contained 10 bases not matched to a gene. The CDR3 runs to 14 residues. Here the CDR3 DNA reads TGTGCCAGCGGACCAAGCGGGAGTTACGATACGCAGTATTTT. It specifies CASGPSGSYDTQYF.

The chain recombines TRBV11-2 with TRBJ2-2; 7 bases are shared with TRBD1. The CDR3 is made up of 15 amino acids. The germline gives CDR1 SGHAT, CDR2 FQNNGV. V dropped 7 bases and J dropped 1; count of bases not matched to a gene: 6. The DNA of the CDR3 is TGTGCCAGCACCATCCGACAGGGGAACACCGGGGAGCTGTTTTTT. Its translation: CASTIRQGNTGELFF.

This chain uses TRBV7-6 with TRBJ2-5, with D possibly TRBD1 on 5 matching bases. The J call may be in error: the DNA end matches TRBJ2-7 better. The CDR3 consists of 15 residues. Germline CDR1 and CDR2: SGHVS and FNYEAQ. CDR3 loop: CASSLANPGSDEQYF. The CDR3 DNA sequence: TGTGCCAGCAGCTTAGCGAACCCAGGGTCTGACGAGCAGTACTTC.

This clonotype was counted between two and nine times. In DNA form, the CDR3 reads TGCGCCAGCAAAGATACGGCTAGCACAGATACGCAGTATTTT. This encodes CASKDTASTDTQYF. This chain links TRBV4-3 with TRBJ2-3; D remains unclear. The germline CDR1 and CDR2 sequences are LGHNA and YSLEER. CDR3 length: 14 amino acids. Trimming stripped 7 bases from V and 0 bases from J, with 11 bases between.

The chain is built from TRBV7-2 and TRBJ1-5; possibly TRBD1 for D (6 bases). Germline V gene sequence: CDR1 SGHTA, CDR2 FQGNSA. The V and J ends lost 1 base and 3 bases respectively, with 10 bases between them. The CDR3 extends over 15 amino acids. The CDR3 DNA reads TGTGCCAGCAGCTTAGAGGGACAATTCAATCAGCCCCAGCATTTT. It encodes CASSLEGQFNQPQHF.

CDR3: CSAITSGGSETQYF. In DNA, the CDR3 is TGCAGTGCTATAACTAGCGGGGGATCAGAGACCCAGTACTTC. The chain has TRBV20-1 and TRBJ2-5, with 11 bases identical to TRBD2. This CDR3 has 14 amino acids. Trimming removed 4 bases from V and 4 bases from J; junction bases left unmatched: 5. From germline, CDR1 is DFQATT and CDR2 SNEGSKA (reference sequence).

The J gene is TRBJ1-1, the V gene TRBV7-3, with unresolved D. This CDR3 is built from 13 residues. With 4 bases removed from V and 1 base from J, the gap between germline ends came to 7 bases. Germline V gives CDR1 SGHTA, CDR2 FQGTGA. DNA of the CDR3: TGTGCCAGCAGCTCAAACGCGAACACTGAAGCTTTCTTT. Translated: CASSSNANTEAFF.

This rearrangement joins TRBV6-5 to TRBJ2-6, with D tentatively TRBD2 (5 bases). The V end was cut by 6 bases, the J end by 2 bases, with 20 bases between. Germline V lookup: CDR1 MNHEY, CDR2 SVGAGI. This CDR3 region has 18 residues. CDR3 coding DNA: TGTGCCAGCAGCCCCGGAGGTGGCAGTGGGCCTGGGGCCAACGTCCTGACTTTC. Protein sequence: CASSPGGGSGPGANVLTF.

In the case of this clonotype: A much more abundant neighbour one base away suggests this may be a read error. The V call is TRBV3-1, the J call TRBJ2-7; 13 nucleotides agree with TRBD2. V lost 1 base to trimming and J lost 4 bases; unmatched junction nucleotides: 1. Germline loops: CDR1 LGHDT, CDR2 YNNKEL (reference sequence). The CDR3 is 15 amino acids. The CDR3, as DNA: TGTGCCAGCAGCCAAGTGACTAGCGGGAGGTACGAGCAGTACTTC. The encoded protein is CASSQVTSGRYEQYF.

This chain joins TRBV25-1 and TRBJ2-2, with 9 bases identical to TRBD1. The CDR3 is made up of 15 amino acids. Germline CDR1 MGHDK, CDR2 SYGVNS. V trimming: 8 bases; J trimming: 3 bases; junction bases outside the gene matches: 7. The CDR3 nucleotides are TGTGCCAGCTCGGACAGGGGTAGTGACACCGGGGAGCTGTTTTTT. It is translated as CASSDRGSDTGELFF.

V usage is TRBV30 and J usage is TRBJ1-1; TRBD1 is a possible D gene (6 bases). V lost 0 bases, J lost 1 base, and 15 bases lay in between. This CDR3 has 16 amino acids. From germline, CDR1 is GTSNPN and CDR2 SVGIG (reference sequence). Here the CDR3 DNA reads TGTGCCTGGAGTGTAGGGACACTCAAACGGAACACTGAAGCTTTCTTT. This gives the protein CAWSVGTLKRNTEAFF.

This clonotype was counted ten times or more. CDR3 loop: CASRQQGTGANVLTF. The CDR3 nucleotides read TGTGCCAGCAGACAACAGGGGACCGGGGCCAACGTCCTGACTTTC. The chain is built from TRBV7-9 and TRBJ2-6, with TRBD1 matching over 7 bases. The CDR3 has 15 amino acids. The germline V gene has CDR1 SEHNR and CDR2 FQNEAQ (reference sequence). V lost 6 bases to trimming and J lost 4 bases; unmatched junction nucleotides: 6.

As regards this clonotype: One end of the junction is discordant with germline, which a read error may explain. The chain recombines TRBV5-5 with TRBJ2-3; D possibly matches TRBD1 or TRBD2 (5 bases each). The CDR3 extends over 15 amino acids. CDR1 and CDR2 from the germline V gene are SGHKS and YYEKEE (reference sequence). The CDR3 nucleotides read TGTGCCAGCAACTTGTCGGGGCGCAGCACAGATACGCAGTATTTT. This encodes CASNLSGRSTDTQYF.

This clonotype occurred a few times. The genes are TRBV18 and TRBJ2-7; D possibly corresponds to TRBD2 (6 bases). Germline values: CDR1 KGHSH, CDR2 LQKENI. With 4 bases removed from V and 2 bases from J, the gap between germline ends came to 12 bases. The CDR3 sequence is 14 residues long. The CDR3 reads CASSQGGNPYEQYF. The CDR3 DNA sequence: TGTGCCAGCTCACAGGGCGGGAACCCCTACGAGCAGTACTTC.